This T cell receptor (beta chain) comes out of a study of blood T cell repertoires in COVID-19 (TCRdb year 2020). Regarding the complete study: The collaborator samples originated in the United States, Italy and Spain and spanned the acute and convalescent phases of COVID-19. The material from the prospective study consisted of cDNA or gDNA derived from T cells, B-cell-depleted T cells, or PBMCs. Deeply sampled blood TCRbeta repertoires from subjects exposed to, actively infected with, or recovered from COVID-19 were included in the dataset. The repertoires were released in a freely available public database meant as a resource for research on the immune response to SARS-CoV-2. Samples came from the ongoing ImmuneRACE study (first 160 participants) plus 1,254 subjects from 6 global collaborators. Sample metadata almost always included a de-identified subject ID, COVID-19 status, age in years and sex. Where available, HLA class I and class II types were obtained from metadata supplied by the sample provider rather than from assay-based typing.

The immunoSEQ Assay, a bias-controlled multiplex PCR, was used to amplify TCRbeta CDR3 regions from genomic DNA. In the authors' own workflow: The number of nucleated cells in each sample was estimated from the amplification of reference gene primers within the assay. Sequence reads were collapsed and filtered to measure the absolute abundance of every unique TCRbeta CDR3 rearrangement. Productive Simpson clonality was computed per sample as the square root of Simpson's diversity index over productive rearrangements. Here the immuneACCESS table is served through TCRdb, limited to in-frame sequences with V and J called. Missing clones are a known gap in these copies; in checked studies unresolved V genes cover under half, and the rest lacks a known reason. From that table come the V and J calls and clone size; the DNA was used to work out D and trimming. The sample contains approximately 330,000 clones, about nine tenths of them found a single time. The top ten constitute approximately 9.4% of the sample.

In Seattle, one collaborating source enrolled patients while the infection was active and tracked those patients longitudinally over the course of disease. Whole blood was collected in K2EDTA tubes by collaborating institutions according to the institutions' own protocols. For TCRbeta analysis, collaborator samples were shipped as frozen whole blood, as isolated PBMCs, or as DNA extracted from either sample type. Broad study findings and their caveats: How much clinical and demographic metadata was included differed by source and by participant, and the metadata was provided uncurated.

A word on this clone: This receptor's antigen is unknown. Per-base qualities were not stored, and no clone one base away is much larger.

The specimen sequenced was peripheral blood. This sequence was found in a man younger than 40 with COVID-19, enrolled during active disease.

The CDR3 region has the sequence CASTPGRGGNEQFF. The nucleotide sequence is TGTGCCAGCACCCCGGGGAGGGGAGGCAATGAGCAGTTCTTC. This sequence uses TRBV27 and TRBJ2-1; TRBD2 lines up with 7 middle nucleotides. The germline V gene (reference sequence) supplies CDR1 MNHEY and CDR2 SMNVEV. The CDR3 runs 14 residues from the cysteine to the phenylalanine. Only the CDR3 portion is preserved as DNA: 42 bases, with reading frame beginning at the first base. V lost 7 bases and J lost 6 bases, and the count of bases not matched to a germline gene is 9.